Shown below are 27 T cell receptor beta chains from a single sample sequenced in a study of CD8 T cells in ankylosing spondylitis. Study-level points and caveats: What seemed typical of ankylosing spondylitis blood was a TCR beta motif built from several highly homologous variants.

Their target antigens are unknown. TCRdb called the 5' RACE reads again in MiXCR, with one record for every CDR3 protein. The profile covers 450,000 or so distinct CDR3 sequences, with roughly 25% appearing a single time and 0.75% to 0.9% taken by the ten largest. The sequenced sample was blood, either unsorted or a sorted T cell fraction (not recorded which). Source of these receptors: a male donor with ankylosing spondylitis.

The chain links TRBV11-3 to TRBJ2-1, with 7 bases identical to TRBD2. Germline trimming cut 5 bases from V and 7 bases from J; bases unmatched to any gene: 17. The CDR3 covers 17 residues. Germline V gene data show CDR1 as SGHNT and CDR2 as YENEEA. CDR3 loop: CASSSPLASGLSNEQFF. The CDR3 coding sequence is TGTGCCAGCAGCAGCCCCCTGGCTAGCGGCCTCTCTAATGAGCAGTTCTTC.

The chain couples TRBV6-2 or TRBV6-3 to TRBJ2-6, with 7 bases fitting TRBD1. CDR1 and CDR2 from the germline V gene are MNHEY and SVGEGT. V dropped 2 bases and J dropped 1; count of bases not matched to a gene: 2. This CDR3 is 16 amino acids long. The CDR3: CASSYRQGSGANVLTF. CDR3 DNA sequence: TGTGCCAGCAGTTACCGACAGGGATCTGGGGCCAACGTCCTGACTTTC.

V is TRBV12-3 or TRBV12-4 and J is TRBJ2-1, with 8 bases fitting TRBD2. The CDR3 is 18 amino acids. Trimming removed 3 bases from V and 4 bases from J; junction bases left unmatched: 14. Here the CDR3 reads CASSFLAGSTHSYNEQFF. As DNA, the CDR3 is TGTGCCAGCAGTTTTCTAGCGGGTTCGACCCATTCTTACAATGAGCAGTTCTTC.

This sequence joins TRBV20-1 and TRBJ2-1, with TRBD1 matching over 7 bases. V gave up 2 bases and J gave up 0 bases; unmatched junction bases: 10. Germline CDR1 is DFQATT and CDR2 is SNEGSKA (reference sequence). CDR3 length: 17 amino acids. Here the CDR3 reads CSARSPGQGVSYNEQFF. The CDR3 nucleotides are TGCAGTGCTAGAAGCCCGGGGCAGGGGGTCTCCTACAATGAGCAGTTCTTC.

CDR3 nucleotides: TGTGCCAGCACTTGGGGGACAGATACGCAGTATTTT. Translation gives CASTWGTDTQYF. V gene TRBV12-3 or TRBV12-4 combines with J gene TRBJ2-3, with D possibly being TRBD1 or TRBD2 (5 bases each). The V and J ends lost 7 bases and 3 bases respectively, with 8 bases between them. The CDR3 has 12 amino acids.

In this sample, this clonotype turned up a few times. This chain connects TRBV5-1 to TRBJ2-3; 8 bases fit TRBD2. V lost 6 bases, J lost 3 bases, and 9 bases stayed unmatched. The CDR3 is 15 residues long. Germline V gives CDR1 SGHRS, CDR2 YFSETQ. CDR3 residues: CASIRTGGPTDTQYF. The CDR3, as DNA: TGCGCCAGCATTCGGACGGGAGGGCCAACAGATACGCAGTATTTT.

The chain joins TRBV7-2 to TRBJ2-3; 8 bases agree with TRBD2. Germline V lookup: CDR1 SGHTA, CDR2 FQGNSA. The CDR3 consists of 15 residues. Germline trimming cut 2 bases from V and 6 bases from J; bases unmatched to any gene: 7. Here the CDR3 reads CASSLPNGRADTQYF. CDR3 bases: TGTGCCAGCAGCTTACCTAACGGGAGGGCCGATACGCAGTATTTT.

The chain couples TRBV7-2 to TRBJ2-1; 8 nucleotides align to TRBD2. The V gene end was trimmed by 3 bases and the J gene end by 7 bases; junction bases not matched to a gene: 8. From germline, CDR1 is SGHTA and CDR2 FQGNSA. The CDR3 contains 15 residues. The CDR3 DNA is TGTGCCAGCAGCTTGAGGACGGGAGGGCCGAATGAGCAGTTCTTC. It encodes CASSLRTGGPNEQFF. The full variable domain, with the rest looked up from reference TRBV7-2 and TRBJ2-1, is GAGVSQSPSNKVTEKGKDVELRCDPISGHTALYWYRQSLGQGLEFLIYFQGNSAPDKSGLPSDRFSAERTGGSVSTLTIQRTQQEDSAVYLCASSLRTGGPNEQFFGPGTRLTVL.

This CDR3 is CASSTQLAGGPQETQYF. As DNA, the CDR3 is TGTGCCAGCAGCACTCAACTAGCGGGAGGGCCTCAAGAGACCCAGTACTTC. This chain joins TRBV7-9 and TRBJ2-5; 13 nucleotides match TRBD2. V was clipped by 5 bases and J by 2 bases; unmatched bases: 8. The CDR3 extends over 17 amino acids. CDR1 is SEHNR and CDR2 is FQNEAQ in the germline V gene (reference sequence).

This clonotype was seen a few times. V gene TRBV27 combines with J gene TRBJ2-4; TRBD1 aligns across 7 bases. Trimming took 6 bases from V and 3 from J; bases not matched to a gene: 8. Germline V lookup: CDR1 MNHEY, CDR2 SMNVEV (reference sequence). The CDR3 sequence is 15 residues long. CDR3 in DNA: TGTGCCAGCAGCCCTATGGGACAGTTCAAAAACATTCAGTACTTC. Translated, it gives CASSPMGQFKNIQYF.

The V call is TRBV9, the J call TRBJ2-1; 12 bases are a match to TRBD2. Unmatched junction bases numbered 3, after V lost 3 bases and J lost 5 bases. CDR3 length: 15 amino acids. From germline, CDR1 is SGDLS and CDR2 YYNGEE. The DNA for the CDR3 is TGTGCCAGCAGCGGGACTAGCGGGGTAAACAATGAGCAGTTCTTC. This translates into CASSGTSGVNNEQFF.

Only a few counts were recorded for this clonotype. The chain carries TRBV12-3 or TRBV12-4 and TRBJ2-2; 10 bases line up with TRBD1. This CDR3 spans 17 amino acids. The trim removed 3 bases at V and 7 bases at J, leaving 11 bases unmatched. CDR3 residues: CASSFSGTGDLYGELFF. As DNA, the CDR3 is TGTGCCAGCAGTTTCTCCGGGACAGGGGATCTTTACGGGGAGCTGTTTTTT.

The chain links TRBV20-1 to TRBJ2-7; tentatively, D is TRBD1 (5 bases). The germline V and J ends were trimmed by 3 bases and 0 bases, with 15 bases remaining between them. The CDR3 covers 15 residues. Germline V CDR1 and CDR2: DFQATT, SNEGSKA (reference sequence). As DNA, the CDR3 is TGCAGTGCTAGGCTAACAGGCTCCATCTCCTACGAGCAGTACTTC. Residues: CSARLTGSISYEQYF.

Only one count was recorded for this clonotype. Here the CDR3 DNA reads TGCAGTGCTAGTGTAACGGCCTCCTACGAGCAGTACTTC. It codes for CSASVTASYEQYF. The V and J genes are TRBV20-1 and TRBJ2-7; unclear D gene. The CDR3 is 13 residues long. The germline V and J ends were trimmed by 3 bases and 0 bases, with 9 bases remaining between them. The germline CDR1 and CDR2 sequences are DFQATT and SNEGSKA (reference sequence).

This rearrangement joins TRBV6-1 to TRBJ2-7, with TRBD2 matching 13 bases. The CDR3 loop spans 15 amino acids. Germline V gives CDR1 MNHNS, CDR2 SASEGT. Losses at the gene ends were 0 bases for V and 7 bases for J; bases not matched to a gene: 3. The CDR3 spells CASSEALAGGREQYV. Written as DNA, the CDR3 is TGTGCCAGCAGTGAAGCACTAGCGGGAGGGCGAGAGCAGTACGTC.

CDR3 sequence (DNA): TGTGCCAGCGGACCGATCACAGATACGCAGTATTTT. Its translation is CASGPITDTQYF. V gene TRBV2 combines with J gene TRBJ2-3, with no clear D. CDR1 is SNHLY, CDR2 FYNNEI, per germline. The CDR3 length is 12 residues. The V end was cut by 8 bases, the J end by 2 bases, with 8 bases between. Filled out from reference TRBV2 and TRBJ2-3, the complete variable domain reads EPEVTQTPSHQVTQMGQEVILRCVPISNHLYFYWYRQILGQKVEFLVSFYNNEISEKSEIFDDQFSVERPDGSNFTLKIRSTKLEDSAMYFCASGPITDTQYFGPGTRLTVL.

This chain uses TRBV15 with TRBJ2-5; the D gene is possibly TRBD2 (5 bases). Looked up from germline, CDR1 is LNHNV and CDR2 is YYDKDF (reference sequence). This CDR3 contains 15 residues. The ends were cut back, 8 bases at V and 4 bases at J, with 20 bases in the middle. CDR3 protein: CATSPALGEGETQYF. CDR3 nucleotides: TGTGCCACCTCCCCCGCGCTCGGGGAAGGAGAGACCCAGTACTTC.

There are a few counts of this clonotype. The J gene is TRBJ2-3, the V gene TRBV5-5, with TRBD2 identical over 11 bases. J lost 2 bases, V lost 3 bases, and 2 bases had no gene match. CDR3 length equals 15 residues. The germline V gene has CDR1 SGHKS and CDR2 YYEKEE (reference sequence). CDR3 protein: CASSWTSGFTDTQYF. In DNA, the CDR3 is TGTGCCAGCAGCTGGACTAGCGGGTTCACAGATACGCAGTATTTT. Drawing the rest from reference TRBV5-5 and TRBJ2-3, the complete variable domain is DAGVTQSPTHLIKTRGQQVTLRCSPISGHKSVSWYQQVLGQGPQFIFQYYEKEERGRGNFPDRFSARQFPNYSSELNVNALLLGDSALYLCASSWTSGFTDTQYFGPGTRLTVL.

This clonotype was seen a handful of times. The chain is built from TRBV2 and TRBJ1-1; maybe TRBD1 (6 bases). Trimming stripped 6 bases from V and 6 bases from J, with 20 bases between. The CDR3 totals 15 residues. Germline CDR1 SNHLY, CDR2 FYNNEI. The DNA for the CDR3 is TGTGCCAGCAGGGGGACAACAAATTGGGATGCTGAAGCTTTCTTT. Protein product: CASRGTTNWDAEAFF.

This clonotype was seen more than once but under ten times. The chain employs TRBV20-1 and TRBJ2-5, with 9 nucleotides matching TRBD1. Germline CDR1 is DFQATT and CDR2 is SNEGSKA (reference sequence). With V trimmed by 5 bases and J by 4 bases, 8 bases remained unmatched. This CDR3 comprises 14 residues. As DNA, the CDR3 is TGCAGTGCTGCGGACAGGGGATACGGAGAGACCCAGTACTTC. It encodes CSAADRGYGETQYF.

The sample holds many counts of this clonotype. The chain carries TRBV7-9 and TRBJ2-1; D not resolved. Germline loops: CDR1 SEHNR, CDR2 FQNEAQ (reference sequence). The CDR3 totals 11 residues. The V end was cut by 5 bases, the J end by 7 bases, with 6 bases between. The CDR3 sequence: CASSPQNEQFF. DNA of the CDR3: TGTGCCAGCAGCCCGCAGAATGAGCAGTTCTTC.

This clonotype has ten or more counts. The chain recombines TRBV10-3 with TRBJ2-1; 13 nucleotides align to TRBD2. There are 15 residues in the CDR3. Trimming took 2 bases from V and 5 from J; bases not matched to a gene: 0. The germline V gene encodes CDR1 ENHRY and CDR2 SYGVKD. CDR3 protein: CAISEGLAGDNEQFF. In DNA, the CDR3 is TGTGCCATCAGTGAGGGACTAGCGGGAGACAATGAGCAGTTCTTC.

The genes are TRBV12-3 or TRBV12-4 and TRBJ2-3, with TRBD2 matching over 7 bases. There are 16 residues in the CDR3. J was trimmed by 1 base and V by 2 bases; bases with no gene match: 6. The CDR3, as DNA: TGTGCCAGCAGTTTAAACCCTAGCGGACGCACAGATACGCAGTATTTT. It translates to CASSLNPSGRTDTQYF.

Only a few counts were recorded for this clonotype. The chain employs TRBV5-1 and TRBJ2-3; 14 bases are a match to TRBD2. CDR3 length: 18 residues. CDR1 is SGHRS, CDR2 YFSETQ, per germline. V gave up 4 bases and J gave up 2 bases; unmatched junction bases: 9. In DNA, the CDR3 is TGCGCCAGCAGCCCGGGACTAGCGGGAGCCGGGTTCACAGATACGCAGTATTTT. This encodes CASSPGLAGAGFTDTQYF.

This chain joins TRBV20-1 and TRBJ2-5; 7 nucleotides agree with TRBD2. CDR3 length: 13 residues. The germline gives CDR1 DFQATT, CDR2 SNEGSKA (reference sequence). Losses at the gene ends were 6 bases for V and 1 base for J; bases not matched to a gene: 5. The CDR3 bases are TGCAGTGCCACCGGGACTACCCAAGAGACCCAGTACTTC. This sequence encodes CSATGTTQETQYF.

The chain recombines TRBV3-1 with TRBJ1-1, with 8 bases fitting TRBD1. This CDR3 has 15 residues. Trimming removed 2 bases from V and 5 bases from J; junction bases left unmatched: 7. Germline loops: CDR1 LGHDT, CDR2 YNNKEL (reference sequence). CDR3 amino acids: CASSQPTGVRTEAFF. DNA for the CDR3: TGTGCCAGCAGCCAACCGACAGGGGTGAGGACTGAAGCTTTCTTT.

V is TRBV11-3 and J is TRBJ1-1; D is possibly TRBD1 (5 bases). Trimming took off 4 bases at V and 6 bases at J, with 9 bases between the two ends. This CDR3 region has 12 residues. Germline values: CDR1 SGHNT, CDR2 YENEEA. The CDR3 loop is CASSSRQSEAFF. The DNA for the CDR3 is TGTGCCAGCAGCTCCCGACAGTCTGAAGCTTTCTTT. The full variable domain, in which reference TRBV11-3 and TRBJ1-1 provide the parts outside the CDR3, is EAGVVQSPRYKIIEKKQPVAFWCNPISGHNTLYWYLQNLGQGPELLIRYENEEAVDDSQLPKDRFSAERLKGVDSTLKIQPAELGDSAVYLCASSSRQSEAFFGQGTRLTVV.